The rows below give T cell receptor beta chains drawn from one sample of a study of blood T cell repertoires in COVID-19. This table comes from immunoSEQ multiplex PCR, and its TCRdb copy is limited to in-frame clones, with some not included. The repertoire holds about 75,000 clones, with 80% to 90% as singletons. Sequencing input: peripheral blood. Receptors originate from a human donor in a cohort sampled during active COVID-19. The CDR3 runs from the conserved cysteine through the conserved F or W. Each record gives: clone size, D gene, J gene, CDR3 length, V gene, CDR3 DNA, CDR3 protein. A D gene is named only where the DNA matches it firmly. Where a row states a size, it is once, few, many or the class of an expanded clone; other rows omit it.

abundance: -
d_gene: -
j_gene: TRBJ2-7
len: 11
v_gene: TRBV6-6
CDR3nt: TGTGCCAGCTCCAGGGGAGACGAGCAGTACTTC
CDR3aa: CASSRGDEQYF

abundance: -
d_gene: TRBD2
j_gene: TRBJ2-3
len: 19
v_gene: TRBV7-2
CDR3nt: TGTGCCAGCAGGTCGAAAACTAGCGGGAGAGGACGGGGCACAGATACGCAGTATTTT
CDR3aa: CASRSKTSGRGRGTDTQYF

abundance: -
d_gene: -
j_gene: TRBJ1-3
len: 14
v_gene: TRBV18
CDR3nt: TGTGCCAGCTCACCGAGCCACTCTGGAAACACCATATATTTT
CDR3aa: CASSPSHSGNTIYF

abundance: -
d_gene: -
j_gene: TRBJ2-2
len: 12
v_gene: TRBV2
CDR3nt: TGTGCCAGCAGTGAAGCCTCCGGGGAGCTGTTTTTT
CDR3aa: CASSEASGELFF

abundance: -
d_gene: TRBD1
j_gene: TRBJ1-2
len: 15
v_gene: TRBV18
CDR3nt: TGTGCCAGCTCACCACCCGGACAGGGAACGGGTGGCTACACCTTC
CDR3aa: CASSPPGQGTGGYTF

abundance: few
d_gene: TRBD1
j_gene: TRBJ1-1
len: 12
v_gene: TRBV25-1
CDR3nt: TGTGCCAGCTCAGGGGGCGGGACTGAAGCTTTCTTT
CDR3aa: CASSGGGTEAFF

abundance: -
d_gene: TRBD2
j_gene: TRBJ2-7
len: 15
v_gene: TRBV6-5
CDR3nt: TGTGCCAGCAGGAACGGACTAGCGGGGATCTACGAGCAGTACTTC
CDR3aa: CASRNGLAGIYEQYF

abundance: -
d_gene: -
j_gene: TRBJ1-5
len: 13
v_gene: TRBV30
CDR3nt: TGTGCCTGGTCCACAGGGAGCAATCAGCCCCAGCATTTT
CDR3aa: CAWSTGSNQPQHF

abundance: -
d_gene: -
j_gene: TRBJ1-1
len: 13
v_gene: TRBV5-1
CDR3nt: TGCGCCAGCAGTTCTGCAGGGAACACTGAAGCTTTCTTT
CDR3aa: CASSSAGNTEAFF

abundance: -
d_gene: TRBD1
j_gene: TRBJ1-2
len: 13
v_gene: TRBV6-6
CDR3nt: TGTGCCAGCAGTTTCCCGACAGGGCACGGCTACACCTTC
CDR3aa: CASSFPTGHGYTF